The present TCR beta chain was sequenced within a study of Ad26.COV2.S vaccination and SARS-CoV-2 variants. This clone was counted once. The treatment denotes: roughly 18 received Ad26.COV2.S at low or high dose, single or two shots; about 5 received placebo; per-sample allocation not given. Samples analyzed were those drawn on day 63 after the first vaccine or placebo injection. Assay: immunoSEQ multiplex PCR; the TCRdb copy retains only in-frame clones and omits some. Here the sample spans about 430,000 clones, approximately 90% being singletons. Germline CDR1 and CDR2: SGHRS and YFSETQ. This CDR3 is 16 amino acids long. The J segment lost 1 base and the V segment lost 2 bases, leaving 7 bases of the junction unmatched.

V gene TRBV5-1 combines with J gene TRBJ2-7; 9 bases fit TRBD1. The receptor comes from a person between 18 and 60 years old who received the Ad26.COV2.S COVID-19 vaccine or a placebo. The sample consisted of peripheral blood, taken in a trial of Ad26.COV2.S vaccine versus placebo. As DNA, the CDR3 is TGCGCCAGCAGCTTAAACCGGGACAGGGTTTCCTACGAGCAGTACTTC. Protein sequence: CASSLNRDRVSYEQYF.